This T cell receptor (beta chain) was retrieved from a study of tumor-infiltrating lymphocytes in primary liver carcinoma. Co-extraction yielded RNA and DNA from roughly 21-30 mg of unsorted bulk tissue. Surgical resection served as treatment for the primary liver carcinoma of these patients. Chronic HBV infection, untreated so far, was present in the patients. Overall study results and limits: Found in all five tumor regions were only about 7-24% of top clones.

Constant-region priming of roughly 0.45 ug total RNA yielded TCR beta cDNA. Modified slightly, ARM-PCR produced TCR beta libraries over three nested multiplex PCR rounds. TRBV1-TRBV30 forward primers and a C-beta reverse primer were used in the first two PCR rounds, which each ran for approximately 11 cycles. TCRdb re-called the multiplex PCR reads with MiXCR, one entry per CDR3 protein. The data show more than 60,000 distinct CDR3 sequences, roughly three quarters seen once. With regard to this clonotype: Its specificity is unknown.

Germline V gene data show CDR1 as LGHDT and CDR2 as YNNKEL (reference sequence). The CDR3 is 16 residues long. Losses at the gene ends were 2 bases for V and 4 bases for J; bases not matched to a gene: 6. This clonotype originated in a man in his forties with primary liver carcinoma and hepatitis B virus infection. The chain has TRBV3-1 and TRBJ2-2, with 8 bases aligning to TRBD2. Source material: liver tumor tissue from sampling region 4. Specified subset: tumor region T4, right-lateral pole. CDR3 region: CASSQFSGISTGELFF. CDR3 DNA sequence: TGTGCCAGCAGCCAATTTAGCGGGATCTCCACCGGGGAGCTGTTTTTT. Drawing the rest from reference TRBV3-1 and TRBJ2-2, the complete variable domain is DTAVSQTPKYLVTQMGNDKSIKCEQNLGHDTMYWYKQDSKKFLKIMFSYNNKELIINETVPNRFSPKSPDKAHLNLHINSLELGDSAVYFCASSQFSGISTGELFFGEGSRLTVL.